The rows below give T cell receptor beta chains drawn from one sample of a study of identical twins. MiXCR was run by TCRdb on the 5' RACE reads, yielding one entry per CDR3 protein. The table shows hundreds of thousands of distinct CDR3 sequences, with approximately 13% occurring only once. This sample was also put to use in a study of yellow fever vaccine responses in identical twins.

Sequencing used PBMCs. The origin of the receptors is a woman under 30 in good health. The CDR3 runs from the conserved cysteine through the conserved F or W. D genes are given only for firm matches. Only some rows state a clone size, as once, few, many or a class for expanded clones.

j_call v_call d_call clone_size cdr3_nt cdr3_aa
TRBJ2-3 TRBV29-1 . few TGCAGCGTTCTGGGACTCGGGGGCTTATCTAGCACAGATACGCAGTATTTT CSVLGLGGLSSTDTQYF
TRBJ1-6 TRBV20-1 . . TGCAGTGCTAGACCAGAGATCTCCTATAATTCACCCCTCCACTTT CSARPEISYNSPLHF
TRBJ2-3 TRBV4-1 TRBD2 few TGCGCCAGCAGCTTCAGTAGCGGGACTAGCACAGATACGCAGTATTTT CASSFSSGTSTDTQYF
TRBJ1-5 TRBV5-1 . many TGCGCCAGCAGCTTGGTGGGACCTTATAGCAATCAGCCCCAGCATTTT CASSLVGPYSNQPQHF
TRBJ1-1 TRBV27 . . TGTGCCAGCAGTTTCCGGGGGGCTGAAGCTTTCTTT CASSFRGAEAFF
TRBJ2-2 TRBV7-2 . many TGTGCCAGCAGTTGGAGGAACACCGGGGAGCTGTTTTTT CASSWRNTGELFF
TRBJ2-3 TRBV14 TRBD2 . TGTGCCAGCAGCCAAACTCCGGGACTAGCGGGAGGGTCAGATACGCAGTATTTT CASSQTPGLAGGSDTQYF
TRBJ2-5 TRBV29-1 . few TGCAGCGTTGGGCTTGGGTCTAGCAAAGAGACCCAGTACTTC CSVGLGSSKETQYF
TRBJ2-7 TRBV7-8 TRBD2 . TGTGCCAGCAGCTTAGGGAGAGTAGAGACTAGCGGGTACGAGCAGTACTTC CASSLGRVETSGYEQYF
TRBJ2-1 TRBV4-1 TRBD2 few TGCGCCAGCAGCCACCCTAATCCGGCTAGCGGCTCCTACAATGAGCAGTTCTTC CASSHPNPASGSYNEQFF
TRBJ1-2 TRBV7-9 . . TGTGCCAGCAGCTTCCAGGGGATAAGCTATGGCTACACCTTC CASSFQGISYGYTF
TRBJ2-5 TRBV14 . many TGTGCCAGCAGCCAACACTCCGGGATCCTCTTGGAAGAGACCCAGTACTTC CASSQHSGILLEETQYF
TRBJ2-5 TRBV5-1 . few TGCGCCAGCTCCCGGGGGGCTAGCGTTTACCAAGAGACCCAGTACTTC CASSRGASVYQETQYF
TRBJ1-5 TRBV20-1 . many TGCAGTGCCAGGGACAACGGCCAGCCCCAGCATTTT CSARDNGQPQHF
TRBJ1-2 TRBV7-2 . many TGTGCCAGCAGCTTACCGAGGGGCGGCGTCTATGGCTACACCTTC CASSLPRGGVYGYTF
TRBJ2-1 TRBV5-5 . . TGTGCCAGCAGCTCACGCTCGGCAGGGACCCTCAATGAGCAGTTCTTC CASSSRSAGTLNEQFF
TRBJ2-1 TRBV5-1 . many TGCGCCAGCAGCTCGACTTCCGGAGGATTTAGCTCCTACAATGAGCAGTTCTTC CASSSTSGGFSSYNEQFF
TRBJ2-2 TRBV20-1 . few TGCAGTGCTCAGAGGGCAGGGGTCATAACCGGGGAGCTGTTTTTT CSAQRAGVITGELFF
TRBJ2-1 TRBV29-1 . many TGCAGCGCCGGGACTCTTCCTTACAATGAGCAGTTCTTC CSAGTLPYNEQFF
TRBJ1-6 TRBV6-5 TRBD1 . TGTGCCAGCAGTTACTCGAGAGGGGGCAGTTCACCCCTCCACTTT CASSYSRGGSSPLHF
TRBJ1-5 TRBV5-6 . few TGTGCCAGCAGCTACGGCACGGCAACTCAGCCCCAGCATTTT CASSYGTATQPQHF
TRBJ2-7 TRBV20-1 . once TGCAGTGCCGGGACGGACTCCTACGAGCAGTACTTC CSAGTDSYEQYF
TRBJ2-1 TRBV11-3 . once TGTGCCAGCAGCTTAGATTGGGGGGACTCCGGTTTCAATGAGCAGTTCTTC CASSLDWGDSGFNEQFF
TRBJ2-3 TRBV20-1 TRBD2 many TGCAGTGCTAGGCGGGGGGCAGGAACAGATACGCAGTATTTT CSARRGAGTDTQYF
TRBJ2-2 TRBV25-1 . many TGTGCCAGCAGTGATGACGGCTGGGCCGGGGAGCTGTTTTTT CASSDDGWAGELFF
TRBJ2-3 TRBV20-1 . . TGCAGTGCCAAGGGAGGCGGGAAGAAGGCAGATACGCAGTATTTT CSAKGGGKKADTQYF
TRBJ2-1 TRBV24-1 TRBD2 few TGTGCCACCAGTGACTCACTAGCGGAGAGTTTCAATGAGCAGTTCTTC CATSDSLAESFNEQFF
TRBJ2-3 TRBV2 . few TGTGCCAGCAGTGAAACTAGACAGTCAGATACGCAGTATTTT CASSETRQSDTQYF
TRBJ2-2 TRBV20-1 . . TGCAGTGCTAGAGCAGGAGTAGCCCGCGACACCGGGGAGCTGTTTTTT CSARAGVARDTGELFF
TRBJ1-5 TRBV6-5 . . TGTGCCAGCAGTTATGGTCTAAATCAGCCCCAGCATTTT CASSYGLNQPQHF
TRBJ2-1 TRBV6-1 TRBD2 . TGTGCCAGCAGCCGGGACTACGACTACAATGAGCAGTTCTTC CASSRDYDYNEQFF
TRBJ2-7 TRBV28 TRBD1 . TGTGCCAGCAGTCACAGGGGGTTTTTATACGAGCAGTACTTC CASSHRGFLYEQYF
TRBJ2-5 TRBV5-8 . few TGTGCCAGCAGCTTCCCTCAGGACAGATTAGAAGAGACCCAGTACTTC CASSFPQDRLEETQYF
TRBJ2-5 TRBV11-3 TRBD2 . TGTGCCAGCAGCTTACGCCCATACGGACTAGCGGGAGACCAAGAGACCCAGTACTTC CASSLRPYGLAGDQETQYF
TRBJ2-7 TRBV28 . many TGTGCCAGCAGTTTAAGGAGGTACGAGCAGTACTTC CASSLRRYEQYF
TRBJ2-5 TRBV29-1 . few TGCAGCGTTGTCCCCTATATATCAGAGACCCAGTACTTC CSVVPYISETQYF
TRBJ2-1 TRBV7-8 . few TGTGCCAGCATCCCCCAGCCCTCCGAAACCTACAATGAGCAGTTCTTC CASIPQPSETYNEQFF
TRBJ1-3 TRBV28 . many TGTGCCAGCCAACGAGGGGGCTCTGGAAACACCATATATTTT CASQRGGSGNTIYF
TRBJ2-1 TRBV10-2 TRBD2 . TGCGCCAGCAGTGAGCCTAGCGGGAGCTTGAATGAGCAGTTCTTC CASSEPSGSLNEQFF
TRBJ1-2 TRBV10-3 . . TGTGCCATCAGCGTACAGGGCTATGGCTACACCTTC CAISVQGYGYTF
TRBJ1-5 TRBV5-1 TRBD1 many TGCGCCAGCAGCTTGGGGACAGGTAGCAATCAGCCCCAGCATTTT CASSLGTGSNQPQHF
TRBJ1-5 TRBV5-5 . many TGTGCCAGCAGCTTCGGACAGAATAGCAATCAGCCCCAGCATTTT CASSFGQNSNQPQHF
TRBJ2-2 TRBV28 . few TGTGCCAGCACCAATCAGAGATCCAAGTCATCAGCTCGCACCGGGGAGCTGTTTTTT CASTNQRSKSSARTGELFF
TRBJ2-7 TRBV20-1 . once TGCAGTGCTAGAGGAGAGGTTGGGTCGCGGCAGTACTTC CSARGEVGSRQYF
TRBJ2-4 TRBV25-1 . few TGTGCCAGCAGTGGGCCTTATGGGGGGCAGGCTCAAGACATTCAGTACTTC CASSGPYGGQAQDIQYF
TRBJ2-3 TRBV28 . . TGTGCCAGCAGCCGAGCGGCCCGCACAGATACGCAGTATTTT CASSRAARTDTQYF
TRBJ2-1 TRBV7-3 TRBD2 . TGTGCCAGCAGCTTCAGCGGGGGGCGCTGGGATGAGCAGTTCTTC CASSFSGGRWDEQFF
TRBJ2-3 TRBV25-1 . . TGTGCCAGCAGTGCCAGACCGTCTAGCACAGATACGCAGTATTTT CASSARPSSTDTQYF
TRBJ1-3 TRBV5-8 . . TGTGCCAGCAGCTCCCGGGACGGTGGAAACACCATATATTTT CASSSRDGGNTIYF
TRBJ1-1 TRBV11-2 TRBD1 few TGTGCCAGCAGCTTAGGACAGGGTAGTGGATCTGAAGCTTTCTTT CASSLGQGSGSEAFF
TRBJ2-7 TRBV5-5 . . TGTGCCAGCAGCCCATTGGGGGTCTTCTACGAGCAGTACTTC CASSPLGVFYEQYF